Sequencing of this T cell receptor beta chain was carried out in a study of a mutant IDH1 vaccine in newly diagnosed glioma. On the study more broadly: The first vaccination came 4-6 weeks after radiotherapy alone, or with temozolomide cycles. The sex distribution of treated patients was about 62% male and about 38% female, with a mean age of around 40 years. Most patients had radiochemotherapy with temozolomide before enrollment; others had one alone.

General study findings and limits: In roughly 93% of patients, immune responses induced by the vaccine occurred.

Germline V CDR1 and CDR2: MRHNA, SNTAGT. Trimming removed 3 bases at V and 4 bases at J, with 13 bases between. CDR3 length: 15 residues. Time point in this sample: week 5, during vaccination. It was 300 ug of mutant IDH1 20-mer peptide that made up each vaccine dose, given with topical imiquimod. The table came from immunoSEQ multiplex PCR; TCRdb's copy has only in-frame clones and leaves some out. The profile shows around 58,000 clones, 80% to 85% of them singletons. Of note for this clone: The antigen remains unidentified.

The J gene is TRBJ2-1, the V gene TRBV6-4, with D maybe TRBD2 (6 bases). The specimen was PBMCs, collected from a glioma patient whose treatment included an IDH1 peptide vaccine. The TCR was taken from a young man with glioma. The CDR3 loop reads CASSERGALYNEQFF. The CDR3 nucleotides are TGTGCCAGCAGTGAACGCGGGGCCCTGTACAATGAGCAGTTCTTC.